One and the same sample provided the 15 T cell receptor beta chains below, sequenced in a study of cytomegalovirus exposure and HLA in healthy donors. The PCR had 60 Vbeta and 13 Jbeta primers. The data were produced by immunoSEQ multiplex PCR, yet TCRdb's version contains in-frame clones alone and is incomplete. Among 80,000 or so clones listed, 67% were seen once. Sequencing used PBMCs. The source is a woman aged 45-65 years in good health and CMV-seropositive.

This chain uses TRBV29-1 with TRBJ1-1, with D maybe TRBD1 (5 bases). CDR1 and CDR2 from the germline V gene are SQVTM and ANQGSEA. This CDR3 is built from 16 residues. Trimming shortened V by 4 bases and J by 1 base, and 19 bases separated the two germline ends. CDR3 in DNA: TGCAGCGTTGCTTCCAAATTAGGGGTCGGGAACACTGAAGCTTTCTTT. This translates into CSVASKLGVGNTEAFF.

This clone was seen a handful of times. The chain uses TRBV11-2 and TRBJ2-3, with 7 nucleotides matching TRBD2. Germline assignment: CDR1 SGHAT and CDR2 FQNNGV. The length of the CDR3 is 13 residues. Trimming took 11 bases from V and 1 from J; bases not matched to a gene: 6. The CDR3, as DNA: TGTGCCGCGGGGAGGGCTGGCACAGATACGCAGTATTTT. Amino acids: CAAGRAGTDTQYF.

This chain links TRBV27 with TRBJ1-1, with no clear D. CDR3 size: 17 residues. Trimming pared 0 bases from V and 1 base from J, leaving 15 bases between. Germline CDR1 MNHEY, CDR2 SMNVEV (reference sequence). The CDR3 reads CASSLSAGFRKNTEAFF. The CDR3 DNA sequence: TGTGCCAGCAGTTTATCGGCGGGGTTTAGGAAGAACACTGAAGCTTTCTTT.

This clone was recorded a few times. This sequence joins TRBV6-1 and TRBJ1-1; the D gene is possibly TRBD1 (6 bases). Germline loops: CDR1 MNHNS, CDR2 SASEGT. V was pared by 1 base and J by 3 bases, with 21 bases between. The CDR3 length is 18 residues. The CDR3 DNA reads TGTGCCAGCAGTGAAGGGGTGGGACATCTCCGTTTGGACACTGAAGCTTTCTTT. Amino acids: CASSEGVGHLRLDTEAFF.

This chain's CDR3 is CASSGQGNTEAFF. As DNA, the CDR3 is TGTGCCAGCTCGGGGCAGGGGAACACTGAAGCTTTCTTT. The V call is TRBV18, the J call TRBJ1-1; TRBD1 might be the D (5 bases). V lost 6 bases, J lost 1 base, and 9 bases lay in between. CDR1 is KGHSH and CDR2 is LQKENI in the germline V gene. This CDR3 contains 13 residues.

The CDR3 DNA reads TGTGCCGGGGGGAAGTTAGAAGCTTTCTTT. It translates to CAGGKLEAFF. The chain combines TRBV30 with TRBJ1-1, with D tentatively TRBD1 (5 bases). Germline V CDR1 and CDR2: GTSNPN, SVGIG (reference sequence). The CDR3 covers 10 residues. V lost 8 bases and J lost 8, with 12 bases in between.

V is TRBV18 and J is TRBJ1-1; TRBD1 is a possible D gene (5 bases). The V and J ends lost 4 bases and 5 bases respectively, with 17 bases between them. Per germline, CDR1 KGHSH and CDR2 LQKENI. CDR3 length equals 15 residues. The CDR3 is CASSRSTGGLTEAFF. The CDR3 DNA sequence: TGTGCCAGCTCACGATCGACGGGGGGGTTGACTGAAGCTTTCTTT.

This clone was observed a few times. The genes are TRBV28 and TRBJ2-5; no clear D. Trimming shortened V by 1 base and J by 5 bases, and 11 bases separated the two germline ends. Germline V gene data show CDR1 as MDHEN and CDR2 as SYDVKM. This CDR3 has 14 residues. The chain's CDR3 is CASSLLEVAETQYF. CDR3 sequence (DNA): TGTGCCAGCAGTTTATTAGAGGTCGCGGAGACCCAGTACTTC.

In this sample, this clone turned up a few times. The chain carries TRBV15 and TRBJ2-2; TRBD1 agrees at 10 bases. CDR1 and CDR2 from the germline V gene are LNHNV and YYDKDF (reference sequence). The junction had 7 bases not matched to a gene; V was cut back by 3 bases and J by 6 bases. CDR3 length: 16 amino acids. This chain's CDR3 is CATSSDDRGLSGELFF. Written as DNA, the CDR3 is TGTGCCACCAGCAGTGACGACAGGGGGCTGTCCGGGGAGCTGTTTTTT.

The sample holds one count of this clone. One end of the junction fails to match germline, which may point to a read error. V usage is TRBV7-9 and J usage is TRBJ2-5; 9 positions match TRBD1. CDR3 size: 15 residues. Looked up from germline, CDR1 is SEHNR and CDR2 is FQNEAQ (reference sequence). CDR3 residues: CSSSLIDRGQETQYF. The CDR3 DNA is TGTTCCAGCAGCTTAATTGACAGGGGGCAAGAGACCCAGTACTTC.

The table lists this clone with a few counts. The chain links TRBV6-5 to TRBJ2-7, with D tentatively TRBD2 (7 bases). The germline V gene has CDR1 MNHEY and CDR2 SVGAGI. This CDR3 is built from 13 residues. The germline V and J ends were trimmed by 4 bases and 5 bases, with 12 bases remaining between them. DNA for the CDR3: TGTGCCAGCAGTTTAGGGGGGGGAAACGAGCAGTACTTC. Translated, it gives CASSLGGGNEQYF.

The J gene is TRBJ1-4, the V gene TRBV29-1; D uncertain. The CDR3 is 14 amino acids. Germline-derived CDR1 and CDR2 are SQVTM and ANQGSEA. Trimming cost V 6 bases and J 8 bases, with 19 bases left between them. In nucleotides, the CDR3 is TGCAGCGTCCCTGCTTGGGAGGGTAACGAAAAACTGTTTTTT. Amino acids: CSVPAWEGNEKLFF.

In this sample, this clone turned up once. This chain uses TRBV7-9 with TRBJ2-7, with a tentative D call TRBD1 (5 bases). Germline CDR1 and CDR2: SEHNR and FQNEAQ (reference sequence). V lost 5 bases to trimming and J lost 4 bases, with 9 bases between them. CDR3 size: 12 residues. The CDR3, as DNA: TGTGCCAGCAGCGGTAACAGGTACGAGCAGTACGTC. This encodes CASSGNRYEQYV.

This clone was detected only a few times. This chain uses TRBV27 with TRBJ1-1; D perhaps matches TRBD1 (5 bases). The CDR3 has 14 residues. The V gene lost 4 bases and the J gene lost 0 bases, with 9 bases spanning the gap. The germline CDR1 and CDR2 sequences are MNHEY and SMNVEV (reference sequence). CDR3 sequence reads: CASSSQGMNTEAFF. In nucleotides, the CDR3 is TGTGCCAGCAGTTCCCAGGGAATGAACACTGAAGCTTTCTTT.

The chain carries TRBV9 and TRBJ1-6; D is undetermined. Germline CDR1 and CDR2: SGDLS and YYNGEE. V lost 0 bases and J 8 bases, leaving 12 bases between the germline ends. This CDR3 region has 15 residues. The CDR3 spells CASSVGVGDHSPLHF. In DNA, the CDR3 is TGTGCCAGCAGCGTAGGAGTTGGAGATCATTCACCCCTCCACTTT.